Here is one T cell receptor (beta chain) with its context. The germline CDR1 and CDR2 sequences are MDHEN and SYDVKM. The V end lost 6 bases, the J end lost 3 bases, and 21 bases lay between the germline ends. The CDR3 has 17 amino acids. In the study's own analysis: Reference gene primer amplification gave nucleated cell count estimates. Produced via immunoSEQ multiplex PCR; TCRdb's table is partial and in-frame only. Clone size and V and J calls were adopted from that table, with D and trimming inferred from the DNA. The repertoire consists of more than 110,000 clones, with around nine tenths occurring once and the leading ten covering more than 5%. This entry is derived from a study of blood T cell repertoires in COVID-19. About the research overall: The samples span acute and convalescent COVID-19 from the United States, Italy and Spain. T cells, B-cell-depleted T cells, or PBMCs provided the cDNA or gDNA that served as material.

Source material: peripheral blood. The chain links TRBV28 to TRBJ1-5; D unclear. The origin of this receptor is a human donor in a cohort sampled during active COVID-19. The CDR3 loop is CASRPVRALEVNQPQHF. Here the CDR3 DNA reads TGTGCCAGCAGGCCGGTTCGGGCGCTGGAGGTCAATCAGCCCCAGCATTTT.